This T cell receptor beta chain was recovered during a study of OX40 agonist ivuxolimab in advanced cancers. Regarding the study as a whole: More expanded clones were seen, on average, in CD8+ T cells than in CD4+. The expanded peripheral T cells' antigen specificity was not determined.

Germline V gives CDR1 SGHTA, CDR2 FQGNSA. This CDR3 is built from 15 residues. With 6 bases removed from V and 3 bases from J, the gap between germline ends came to 12 bases. Data came from immunoSEQ multiplex PCR; TCRdb stores just in-frame clones and leaves some out. The data contain fewer than 100,000 clones, 89% of them singletons. A note on this clone: The antigen is not known.

The rearrangement links TRBV7-2 to TRBJ2-6; D unclear. The TCR comes from an adult with an advanced solid tumor such as melanoma, head and neck, liver or kidney cancer. Sequenced material: CD4+ or CD8+ T cells sorted from blood, taken in a trial of the OX40 agonist ivuxolimab. The DNA for the CDR3 is TGTGCCAGCAGTCCAGGATGGTTTGGGGCCAACGTCCTGACTTTC. It is translated as CASSPGWFGANVLTF.